This passage covers 30 T cell receptor beta chains from one sample sequenced in a study of shared clonotypes between healthy human individuals. Only in-frame clones appear in the TCRdb table, and some are missing; sequencing was by immunoSEQ multiplex PCR. The sample includes about 980,000 clones, more than 75% seen only once; the top ten take roughly 1.5%. The sequenced material came from memory CD4+ T cells sorted from blood. Described subset: CD45RA-negative fraction. All receptors come from a young man in good health.

This clone was picked up many times. The J gene is TRBJ2-1, the V gene TRBV7-2, with D uncertain. Germline values: CDR1 SGHTA, CDR2 FQGNSA. The CDR3 covers 13 residues. The V and J ends lost 5 bases and 7 bases respectively, with 12 bases between them. The chain's CDR3 is CASSATWGNEQFF. In DNA form, the CDR3 reads TGTGCCAGCAGCGCCACTTGGGGAAATGAGCAGTTCTTC.

Concerning this clone itself: A read error is possible here, since a much larger clone lies one base away. The CDR3 DNA reads as TGTGCCAGCAGCGACAGGGGTGAAAAACTGTTTTTT. Its protein product is CASSDRGEKLFF. The chain has TRBV28 and TRBJ1-4; 8 nucleotides match TRBD1. The germline V gene encodes CDR1 MDHEN and CDR2 SYDVKM. CDR3 size: 12 residues. After removal of 6 bases from V and 7 bases from J, the junction contained 1 base not matched to a gene.

This clone showed up just once. V is TRBV7-9 and J is TRBJ2-3; D tentatively reads TRBD1 or TRBD2 (5 bases each). CDR1 is SEHNR, CDR2 FQNEAQ, per germline (reference sequence). Trimming shortened V by 5 bases and J by 7 bases, and 19 bases separated the two germline ends. This CDR3 has 15 amino acids. The CDR3 spells CASSVAGTMSHTQYF. The CDR3 bases are TGTGCCAGCAGCGTGGCCGGGACGATGAGTCATACGCAGTATTTT.

The V and J genes are TRBV9 and TRBJ1-4; D remains unclear. The CDR3 runs to 14 residues. Germline V gene sequence: CDR1 SGDLS, CDR2 YYNGEE. The V end lost 2 bases, the J end lost 8 bases, and 13 bases lay between the germline ends. As DNA, the CDR3 is TGTGCCAGCAGCGTGAACCCGACCGGGGAAAAACTGTTTTTT. Protein: CASSVNPTGEKLFF. The entire variable domain, with the rest obtained from reference TRBV9 and TRBJ1-4, is as follows: DSGVTQTPKHLITATGQRVTLRCSPRSGDLSVYWYQQSLDQGLQFLIQYYNGEERAKGNILERFSAQQFPDLHSELNLSSLELGDSALYFCASSVNPTGEKLFFGSGTQLSVL.

The rearrangement uses TRBV5-8 and TRBJ1-5; no reliable D call. V lost 4 bases and J lost 2, with 10 bases in between. Per the germline V gene, CDR1 is SGHTS and CDR2 is YDEGEE. The CDR3 is 14 amino acids. The CDR3, as DNA: TGTGCCAGCAGCCCAGAACTGGGCAATCAGCCCCAGCATTTT. Residues: CASSPELGNQPQHF.

The rearrangement links TRBV10-3 to TRBJ2-3; TRBD1 agrees at 10 bases. CDR3 size: 14 residues. Germline CDR1 reads ENHRY; CDR2 reads SYGVKD. The trim removed 5 bases at V and 3 bases at J, leaving 2 bases unmatched. CDR3 region: CAISLDRGTDTQYF. CDR3 bases: TGTGCCATCAGTCTGGACAGGGGGACAGATACGCAGTATTTT.

Concerning this clone itself: Within the sample, other DNA sequences also encode this same CDR3. The chain recombines TRBV2 with TRBJ2-3, with 13 bases aligning to TRBD2. The J segment lost 1 base and the V segment lost 6 bases, leaving 1 base of the junction unmatched. CDR1 SNHLY and CDR2 FYNNEI come from the germline V gene. CDR3 size: 15 residues. CDR3: CASSGLAGGTDTQYF. The DNA for the CDR3 is TGTGCCAGCAGCGGACTAGCGGGGGGCACAGATACGCAGTATTTT.

The chain has TRBV5-1 and TRBJ1-3, with a tentative D call TRBD1 (5 bases). The V end lost 3 bases, the J end lost 0 bases, and 19 bases lay between the germline ends. Germline V gives CDR1 SGHRS, CDR2 YFSETQ. The CDR3 contains 18 residues. CDR3 nucleotides: TGCGCCAGCAGCTCGTCCCTGTCGGGGGACTACTCTGGAAACACCATATATTTT. Translated, it gives CASSSSLSGDYSGNTIYF.

The rearrangement joins TRBV7-9 to TRBJ2-3; D might be TRBD1 or TRBD2, each matching 5 bases. V was shortened by 5 bases and J by 3 bases, with 18 bases between the two germline ends. There are 16 residues in the CDR3. The germline V gene has CDR1 SEHNR and CDR2 FQNEAQ (reference sequence). The CDR3 reads CASSHRTSERTDTQYF. In DNA, the CDR3 is TGTGCCAGCAGCCACAGGACTTCTGAGAGAACAGATACGCAGTATTTT.

The V call is TRBV28, the J call TRBJ2-2; TRBD1 agrees at 9 bases. The V segment lost 8 bases and the J segment 7 bases; nucleotides outside the gene matches: 5. Germline CDR1 reads MDHEN; CDR2 reads SYDVKM. The CDR3 loop spans 13 amino acids. The CDR3 bases are TGTGCCAGCGGACAGGGGTTTAACGGGGAGCTGTTTTTT. This gives the protein CASGQGFNGELFF.

In this sample, this clone turned up many times. V gene TRBV6-1 combines with J gene TRBJ2-7; D gene ambiguous. The CDR3 runs to 13 residues. Germline V gene sequence: CDR1 MNHNS, CDR2 SASEGT. V was cut by 4 bases and J by 3 bases, with 10 bases left in between. CDR3 nucleotides: TGTGCCAGCAGTGGATATCTGTACTACGAGCAGTACTTC. As protein: CASSGYLYYEQYF.

The chain links TRBV11-1 to TRBJ2-7; TRBD1 matches at 8 bases. The CDR3 sequence is 14 residues long. Germline assignment: CDR1 SGHAT and CDR2 FQDESV (reference sequence). The trim removed 4 bases at V and 3 bases at J, leaving 5 bases unmatched. CDR3 in amino acids: CASSYTTGVYEQYF. CDR3 nucleotide sequence: TGTGCCAGCAGCTACACGACAGGGGTCTACGAGCAGTACTTC.

V usage is TRBV27 and J usage is TRBJ2-2; maybe TRBD1 (7 bases). Germline-derived CDR1 and CDR2 are MNHEY and SMNVEV (reference sequence). Trimming removed 4 bases at V and 5 bases at J, with 14 bases between. The CDR3 covers 15 residues. Written as DNA, the CDR3 is TGTGCCAGCAGTTCCTACTCAGGGGGGACCGGGGAGCTGTTTTTT. Protein product: CASSSYSGGTGELFF.

The table lists this clone with a count of one. Within the sample, other DNA sequences also encode this same CDR3. The chain combines TRBV5-6 with TRBJ1-3; D may be TRBD1 (6 bases). The germline V gene encodes CDR1 SGHDT and CDR2 YYEEEE. The germline V and J ends were trimmed by 5 bases and 7 bases, with 10 bases remaining between them. The length of the CDR3 is 12 residues. In DNA, the CDR3 is TGTGCCAGCAGTTCTCAGGGGAACACCATATATTTT. This codes for CASSSQGNTIYF.

This clone was counted once. The chain couples TRBV30 to TRBJ1-2; 9 bases are shared with TRBD1. Germline assignment: CDR1 GTSNPN and CDR2 SVGIG (reference sequence). J was trimmed by 6 bases and V by 2 bases; bases with no gene match: 1. The CDR3 is 12 residues long. CDR3 in amino acids: CAWSWTGDGYTF. The CDR3 bases are TGTGCCTGGAGTTGGACAGGGGATGGCTACACCTTC.

V is TRBV11-3 and J is TRBJ2-1; perhaps TRBD1 as D (6 bases). V was pared by 3 bases and J by 8 bases, with 11 bases between. The CDR3 contains 13 residues. Germline values: CDR1 SGHNT, CDR2 YENEEA. In nucleotides, the CDR3 is TGTGCCAGCAGCTTGAACAGGGCTGATGAGCAGTTCTTC. The encoded protein is CASSLNRADEQFF.

This clone was counted at least ten times. The chain recombines TRBV5-6 with TRBJ2-3, with D possibly being TRBD2 (5 bases). Trimming removed 4 bases at V and 5 bases at J, with 11 bases between. CDR3 length equals 13 residues. In germline, CDR1 is SGHDT, CDR2 YYEEEE. CDR3 in amino acids: CASSPWEQDTQYF. DNA of the CDR3: TGTGCCAGCAGCCCCTGGGAGCAAGATACGCAGTATTTT.

This clone was detected once. One end of the junction does not line up with germline, which may come from a read error. The CDR3 sequence is CASSLYKEGIPAF. The CDR3 bases are TGTGCCAGCAGCTTATATAAGGAGGGAATCCCCGCCTTT. The chain uses TRBV7-8 and TRBJ1-6; D is unclear. The CDR3 sequence is 13 residues long. CDR1 is SGHVS, CDR2 FQNEAQ, per germline.

V and J are TRBV18 and TRBJ1-2; no firm D call. V shed 3 bases and J shed 8 bases, with 13 bases lying between them. There are 13 residues in the CDR3. CDR1 is KGHSH, CDR2 LQKENI, per germline. CDR3 nucleotides: TGTGCCAGCTCACCCGACACCGAAGGCGGCTACACCTTC. Amino acid sequence: CASSPDTEGGYTF. Combining the CDR3 with reference TRBV18 and TRBJ1-2 gives the whole variable domain NAGVMQNPRHLVRRRGQEARLRCSPMKGHSHVYWYRQLPEEGLKFMVYLQKENIIDESGMPKERFSAEFPKEGPSILRIQQVVRGDSAAYFCASSPDTEGGYTFGSGTRLTVV.

The J gene is TRBJ2-1, the V gene TRBV30; 12 bases align to TRBD2. Losses at the gene ends were 8 bases for V and 3 bases for J; bases not matched to a gene: 5. The germline CDR1 and CDR2 sequences are GTSNPN and SVGIG (reference sequence). The CDR3 is 14 residues long. CDR3 bases: TGTGCCCTGAGACTAGCGGGGGTCTACAATGAGCAGTTCTTC. As protein: CALRLAGVYNEQFF.

The chain employs TRBV2 and TRBJ1-1; D unclear. Trimming removed 6 bases at V and 1 base at J, with 9 bases between. The CDR3 consists of 13 residues. Germline V gene sequence: CDR1 SNHLY, CDR2 FYNNEI. The CDR3 sequence: CASRGPANTEAFF. Written as DNA, the CDR3 is TGTGCCAGCAGGGGCCCAGCGAACACTGAAGCTTTCTTT.

The V gene is TRBV5-1, the J gene TRBJ1-1; a possible D gene is TRBD1 (5 bases). The germline gives CDR1 SGHRS, CDR2 YFSETQ. Trimming took off 5 bases at V and 4 bases at J, with 15 bases between the two ends. The CDR3 has 14 residues. CDR3 region: CASRDFQGATEAFF. CDR3 sequence (DNA): TGCGCCAGCAGAGATTTTCAAGGGGCCACTGAAGCTTTCTTT.

The V and J genes are TRBV5-1 and TRBJ2-5; D may be TRBD2 (6 bases). This CDR3 has 14 residues. The germline gives CDR1 SGHRS, CDR2 YFSETQ. V lost 2 bases and J 9 bases, leaving 17 bases between the germline ends. CDR3 sequence (DNA): TGCGCCAGCAGCTTCGAGCGGGCCCACGACCCCCAGTACTTC. Protein sequence: CASSFERAHDPQYF.

This rearrangement joins TRBV11-2 to TRBJ2-5; D not resolved. The length of the CDR3 is 14 residues. CDR1 and CDR2 (germline): SGHAT, FQNNGV. Deletions cut 5 bases from V and 3 bases from J, with 13 bases between. CDR3: CASSPVGLEETQYF. CDR3 DNA: TGTGCCAGCAGCCCAGTAGGTTTAGAAGAGACCCAGTACTTC.

CDR3 DNA: TGTGCCAGCGCACGGGAGACCAACACCGGGGAGCTGTTTTTT. Protein: CASARETNTGELFF. J is TRBJ2-2 and V is TRBV10-3; TRBD2 is a possible D gene (6 bases). Germline V gives CDR1 ENHRY, CDR2 SYGVKD. The CDR3 is 14 amino acids. With 10 bases removed from V and 2 bases from J, the gap between germline ends came to 14 bases.

This clone was recorded only once. This chain joins TRBV4-2 and TRBJ1-2, with 7 bases that match TRBD1. Trimming at V came to 4 bases and at J to 3 bases, leaving 8 bases not matched to a gene. This CDR3 has 15 amino acids. Germline V gene lookup returns CDR1 LGHNA and CDR2 YNFKEQ. This chain's CDR3 is CASSPRTGPDYGYTF. The CDR3 DNA reads as TGTGCCAGCAGCCCCAGGACAGGCCCAGACTATGGCTACACCTTC.

This clone occurred a few times. This chain joins TRBV10-2 and TRBJ1-2, with D tentatively TRBD1 (6 bases). This CDR3 has 15 amino acids. CDR1 is WSHSY, CDR2 SAAADI, per germline. V was shortened by 6 bases and J by 8 bases, with 22 bases between the two germline ends. CDR3 loop: CASSPARTGAGGYTF. DNA for the CDR3: TGCGCCAGCAGCCCAGCCAGGACGGGGGCTGGAGGCTACACCTTC.

Turning to this clone: Other DNA sequences in this sample translate to the same CDR3. The rearrangement joins TRBV30 to TRBJ2-7; possibly TRBD1 for D (5 bases). This CDR3 is built from 13 residues. V dropped 0 bases and J dropped 3 bases, with 9 bases sitting between them. Germline lookup yields CDR1 GTSNPN and CDR2 SVGIG (reference sequence). The CDR3 DNA reads as TGTGCCTGGAGTGTAGGTAGGGGCTACGAGCAGTACTTC. It is translated as CAWSVGRGYEQYF.

The rearrangement joins TRBV7-9 to TRBJ1-2, with D unresolved. Germline V gene data show CDR1 as SEHNR and CDR2 as FQNEAQ (reference sequence). The CDR3 totals 12 residues. V shed 4 bases and J shed 4 bases, with 7 bases lying between them. The CDR3 DNA is TGTGCCAGCAGCTATGGCACCTATGGCTACACCTTC. Translation gives CASSYGTYGYTF.

The V call is TRBV4-1, the J call TRBJ1-4; D is unclear. Deletions cut 4 bases from V and 0 bases from J, with 12 bases between. There are 16 residues in the CDR3. Per the germline V gene, CDR1 is MGHRA and CDR2 is YSYEKL. The CDR3 nucleotides read TGCGCCAGCAGCCGTCACAGCGACTCAACTAATGAAAAACTGTTTTTT. Residues: CASSRHSDSTNEKLFF.